Listed here is a single T cell receptor beta chain. What it binds is not known. The template for TCR beta VDJ and CDR3 sequence profiling was genomic DNA. TCRdb re-called the reads with MiXCR, one entry per CDR3 protein. The data hold more than 150,000 distinct CDR3 sequences, with 40% to 55% observed a single time. This record belongs to a study of CD8+CD57+ T cells in acquired aplastic anemia. Study results and limitations: Patients did not significantly differ from controls in CD8+ Simpson's diversity. Both patients and controls carried the same twenty-nine CD8+ CDR3 sequences.

Before being chosen for sequencing, patients had shown CD8+CD57+ cell expansion by flow cytometry. Everyone among the patients had severe acquired aplastic anemia. The TCR sequence derives from a human donor with aplastic anemia. The sample was sorted CD4+, CD8+, or CD8+CD57+ T cells (not recorded which) from PBMCs.

The CDR3 region has the DNA TGTGCCAGTGGGGGACACCTTCGCACTGAAGCTTTCTTT. Translation: CASGGHLRTEAFF. The V gene is TRBV19, the J gene TRBJ1-1, with D possibly TRBD1 on 6 matching bases. With 8 bases removed from V and 4 bases from J, the gap between germline ends came to 14 bases. Per germline, CDR1 LNHDA and CDR2 SQIVND (reference sequence). This CDR3 has 13 amino acids.